This TCR beta chain was captured by sequencing in a study of radiotherapy plus CTLA-4 blockade in lung cancer (dated by TCRdb to 2016 to 2019). Some background on the complete study: Objective responses were observed in approximately 17% of enrolled patients, and disease control was achieved in roughly 29%.

In this study, focal radiation therapy paired with CTLA-4 blockade (ipilimumab) was tested in patients who had chemo-refractory metastatic non-small-cell lung cancer. The germline V gene (reference sequence) supplies CDR1 SGHNT and CDR2 YYREEE. Its CDR3 holds 15 amino acids, cysteine through phenylalanine. Only the CDR3 portion is preserved as DNA: 45 bases, with reading frame beginning at the first base. Between the V and J ends, shortened by 9 bases and 2 bases respectively, the junction contains 18 bases. The library came from the immunoSEQ multiplex PCR assay. TCRdb limited this immuneACCESS table to in-frame rearrangements with V and J called. A share of clones is missing; checked studies link under half to unresolved V genes, and the rest is unexplained. The table for this sample lists 49,000 or so clones; roughly 76% of them were counted only once. Clones ranked in the top ten supply around 8.3% of the sample.

About this clone: Its cognate antigen has yet to be identified. Within one base of it there is no much larger clone, and no base qualities were kept.

The paper's findings and limits, for the study overall: Increased serum interferon-beta after radiation, together with early dynamic changes in blood T cell clones, were reported to be the strongest predictors of response. After treatment with radiotherapy and ipilimumab, TCR clones that came from tumors expanded in the peripheral blood.

The TCR comes from a human donor with non-small cell lung cancer who had stable disease on radiotherapy plus ipilimumab. This material consisted of peripheral blood, taken from a patient treated with radiotherapy plus ipilimumab. The rearranged chain carries TRBV5-4 and TRBJ1-3; a tentative D match to TRBD1 spans 6 bases. The CDR3 protein is CATTLDRLPGNTIYF. The nucleotide sequence is TGTGCCACAACCTTAGACAGGCTACCTGGAAACACCATATATTTT.